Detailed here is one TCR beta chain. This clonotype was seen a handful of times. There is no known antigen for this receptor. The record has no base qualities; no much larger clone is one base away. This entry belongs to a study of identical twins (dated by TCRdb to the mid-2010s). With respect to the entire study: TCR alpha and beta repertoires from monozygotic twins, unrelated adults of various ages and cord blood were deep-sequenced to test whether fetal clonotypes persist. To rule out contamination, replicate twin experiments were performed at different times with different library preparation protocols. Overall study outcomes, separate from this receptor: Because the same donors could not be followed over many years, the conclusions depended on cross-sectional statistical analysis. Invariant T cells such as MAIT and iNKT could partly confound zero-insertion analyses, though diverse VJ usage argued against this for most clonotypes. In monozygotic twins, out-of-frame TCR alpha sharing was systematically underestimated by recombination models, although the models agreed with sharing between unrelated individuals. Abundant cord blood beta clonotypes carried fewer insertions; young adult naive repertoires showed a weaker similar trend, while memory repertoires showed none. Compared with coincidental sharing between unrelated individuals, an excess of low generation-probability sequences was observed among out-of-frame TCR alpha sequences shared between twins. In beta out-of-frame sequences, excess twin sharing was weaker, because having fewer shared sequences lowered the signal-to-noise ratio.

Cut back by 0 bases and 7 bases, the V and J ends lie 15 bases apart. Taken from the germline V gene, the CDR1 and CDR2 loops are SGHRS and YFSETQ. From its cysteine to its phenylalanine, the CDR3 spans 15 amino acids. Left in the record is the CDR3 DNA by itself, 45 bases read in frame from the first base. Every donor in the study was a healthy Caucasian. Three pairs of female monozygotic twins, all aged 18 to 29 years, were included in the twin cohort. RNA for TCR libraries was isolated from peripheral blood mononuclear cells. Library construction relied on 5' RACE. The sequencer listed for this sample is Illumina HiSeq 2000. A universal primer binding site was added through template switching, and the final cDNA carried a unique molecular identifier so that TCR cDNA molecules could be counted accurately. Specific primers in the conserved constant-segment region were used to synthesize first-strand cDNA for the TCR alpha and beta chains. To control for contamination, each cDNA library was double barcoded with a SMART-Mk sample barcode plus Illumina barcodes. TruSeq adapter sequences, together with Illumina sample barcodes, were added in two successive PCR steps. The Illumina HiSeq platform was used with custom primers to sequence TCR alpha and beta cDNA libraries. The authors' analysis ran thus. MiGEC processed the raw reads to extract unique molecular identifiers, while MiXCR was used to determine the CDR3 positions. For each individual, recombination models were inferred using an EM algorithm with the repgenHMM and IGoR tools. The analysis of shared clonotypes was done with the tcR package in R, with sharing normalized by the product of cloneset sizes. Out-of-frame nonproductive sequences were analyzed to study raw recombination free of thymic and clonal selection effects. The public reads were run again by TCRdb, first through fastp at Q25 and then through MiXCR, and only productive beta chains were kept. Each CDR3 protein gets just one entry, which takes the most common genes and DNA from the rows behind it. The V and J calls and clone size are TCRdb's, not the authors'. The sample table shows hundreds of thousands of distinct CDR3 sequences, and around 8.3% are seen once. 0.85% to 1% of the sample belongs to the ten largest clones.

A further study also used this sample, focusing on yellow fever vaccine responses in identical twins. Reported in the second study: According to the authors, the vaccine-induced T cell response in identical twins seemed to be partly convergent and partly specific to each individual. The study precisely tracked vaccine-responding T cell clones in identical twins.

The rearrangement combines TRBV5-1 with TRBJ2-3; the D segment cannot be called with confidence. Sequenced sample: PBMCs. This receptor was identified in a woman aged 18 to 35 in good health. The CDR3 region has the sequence CASSLASVGPYTQYF. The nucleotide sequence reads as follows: TGCGCCAGCAGCTTGGCCTCAGTAGGACCTTATACGCAGTATTTT.